The clone carrying this T cell receptor beta chain was picked up many times. This entry belongs to a study of control samples from healthy donors and cancer patients. Using immunoSEQ multiplex PCR, the repertoire was profiled, and TCRdb retains in-frame clones only, with some absent. The sample gives around 84,000 clones, 65% to 90% of which show up once; 11% is in the top ten. Germline assignment: CDR1 MGHDK and CDR2 SYGVNS. The CDR3 has 15 residues. V lost 5 bases and J 2 bases, leaving 16 bases between the germline ends. The chain recombines TRBV25-1 with TRBJ2-7; tentatively, D is TRBD2 (5 bases). The clonotype originates from a man between 60 and 75 years old with head and neck cancer. The sequenced sample consisted of PBMCs. The CDR3 reads CASSPYNRGAYEQYF. CDR3 bases: TGTGCCAGCAGTCCGTACAACCGGGGAGCCTACGAGCAGTACTTC.